The present T cell receptor beta chain was sequenced within a study of PD-1 blockade in classical Hodgkin lymphoma. General study points: Newly diagnosed patients were reported to start with lower TCR diversity than healthy donors. The authors have not defined what causes the repertoire differences, possibly disease activity or prior therapy.

Using immunoSEQ multiplex PCR, the repertoire was profiled, and TCRdb retains in-frame clones only, with some absent. The table includes about 21,000 clones, just under 90% detected once. Described time point: newly diagnosed, previously untreated cHL patient sample. Through magnetic negative selection, CD8+ T cells were separated from PBMCs that had been thawed. Serving as comparison were PBMCs from newly diagnosed, untreated classical Hodgkin lymphoma, which were sequenced alongside the relapsed/refractory trial patients. As for this clone: Its specificity is unknown.

The CDR3 loop spans 16 amino acids. Germline values: CDR1 LNHDA, CDR2 SQIVND (reference sequence). The V and J ends lost 5 bases and 3 bases, in that order; junction bases with no gene match: 12. Sequencing was done on a sample of CD8+ T cells from blood. The rearrangement joins TRBV19 to TRBJ1-2, with 7 nucleotides matching TRBD1. This receptor was identified in a human donor with classical Hodgkin lymphoma. CDR3 coding DNA: TGTGCCAGTAGTCTCCCGCGGGACAGAGGGGACTATGGCTACACCTTC. This codes for CASSLPRDRGDYGYTF.